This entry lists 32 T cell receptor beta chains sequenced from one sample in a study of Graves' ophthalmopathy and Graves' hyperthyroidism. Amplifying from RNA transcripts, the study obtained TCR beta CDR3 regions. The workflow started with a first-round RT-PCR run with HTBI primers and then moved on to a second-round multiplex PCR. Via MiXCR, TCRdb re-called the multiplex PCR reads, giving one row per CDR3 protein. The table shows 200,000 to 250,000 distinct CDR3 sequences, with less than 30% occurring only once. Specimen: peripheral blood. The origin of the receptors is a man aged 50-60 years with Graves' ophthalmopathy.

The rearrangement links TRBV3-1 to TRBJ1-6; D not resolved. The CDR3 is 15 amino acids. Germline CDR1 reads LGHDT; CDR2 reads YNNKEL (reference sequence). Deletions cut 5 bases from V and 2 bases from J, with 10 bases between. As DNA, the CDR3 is TGTGCCAGCAGCTTCGGACCGACCTATAATTCACCCCTCCACTTT. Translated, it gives CASSFGPTYNSPLHF.

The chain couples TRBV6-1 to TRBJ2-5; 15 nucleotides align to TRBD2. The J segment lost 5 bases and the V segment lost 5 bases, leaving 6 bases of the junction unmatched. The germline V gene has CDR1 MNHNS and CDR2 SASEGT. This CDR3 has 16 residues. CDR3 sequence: CASSPRTSGGAETQYF. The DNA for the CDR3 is TGTGCCAGCAGTCCCCGGACTAGCGGGGGGGCTGAGACCCAGTACTTC.

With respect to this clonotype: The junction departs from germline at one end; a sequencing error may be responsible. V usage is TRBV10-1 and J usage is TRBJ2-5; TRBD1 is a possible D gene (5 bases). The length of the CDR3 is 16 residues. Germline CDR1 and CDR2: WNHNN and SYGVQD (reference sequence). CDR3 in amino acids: CAPQGIWKWYQEAQYF. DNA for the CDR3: TGCGCCCCCCAGGGTATTTGGAAGTGGTACCAAGAGGCCCAGTACTTC.

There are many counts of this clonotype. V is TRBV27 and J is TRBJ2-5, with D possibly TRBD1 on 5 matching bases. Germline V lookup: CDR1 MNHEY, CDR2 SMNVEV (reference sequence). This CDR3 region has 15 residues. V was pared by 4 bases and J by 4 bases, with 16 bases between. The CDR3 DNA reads TGTGCCAGCAGTTCCGGTACAGGTTCGGCAGAGACCCAGTACTTC. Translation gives CASSSGTGSAETQYF.

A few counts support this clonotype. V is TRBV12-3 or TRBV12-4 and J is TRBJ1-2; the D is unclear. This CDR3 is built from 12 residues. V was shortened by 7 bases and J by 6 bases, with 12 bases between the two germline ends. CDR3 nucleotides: TGTGCCAGCACCCTCAATGAGGATGGCTACACCTTC. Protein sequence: CASTLNEDGYTF.

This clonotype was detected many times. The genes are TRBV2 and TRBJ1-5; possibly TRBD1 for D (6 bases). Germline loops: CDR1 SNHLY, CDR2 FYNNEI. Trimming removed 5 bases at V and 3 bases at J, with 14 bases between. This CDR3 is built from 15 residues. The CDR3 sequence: CASSPYGQNNQPQHF. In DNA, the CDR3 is TGTGCCAGCAGTCCCTATGGACAGAACAATCAGCCCCAGCATTTT.

CDR3 region: CASNTGNIEQYF. DNA of the CDR3: TGTGCCAGCAATACAGGGAATATCGAGCAGTACTTC. V and J are TRBV28 and TRBJ2-7, with TRBD1 as a possible D gene (6 bases). Trimming stripped 7 bases from V and 6 bases from J, with 13 bases between. This CDR3 is built from 12 residues. Per the germline V gene, CDR1 is MDHEN and CDR2 is SYDVKM.

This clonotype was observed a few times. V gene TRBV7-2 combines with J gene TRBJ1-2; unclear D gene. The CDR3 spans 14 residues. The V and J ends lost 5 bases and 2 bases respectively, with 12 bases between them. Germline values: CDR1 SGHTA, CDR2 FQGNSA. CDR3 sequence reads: CASSLTWENYGYTF. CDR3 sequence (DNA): TGTGCCAGCAGCCTCACCTGGGAGAACTATGGCTACACCTTC.

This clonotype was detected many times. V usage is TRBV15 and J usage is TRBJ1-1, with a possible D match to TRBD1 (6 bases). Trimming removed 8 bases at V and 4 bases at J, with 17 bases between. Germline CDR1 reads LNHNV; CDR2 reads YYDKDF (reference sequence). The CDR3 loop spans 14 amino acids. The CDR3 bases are TGTGCCACCCGCGAGGGGGGGGCAGGCACTGAAGCTTTCTTT. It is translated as CATREGGAGTEAFF.

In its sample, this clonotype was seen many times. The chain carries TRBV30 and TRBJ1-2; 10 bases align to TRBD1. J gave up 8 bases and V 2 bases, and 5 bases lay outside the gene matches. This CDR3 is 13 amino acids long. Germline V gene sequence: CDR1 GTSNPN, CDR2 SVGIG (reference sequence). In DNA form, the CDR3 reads TGTGCCTGGAGTCCGGGACAGGGGATCGGCTACACCTTC. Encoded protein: CAWSPGQGIGYTF.

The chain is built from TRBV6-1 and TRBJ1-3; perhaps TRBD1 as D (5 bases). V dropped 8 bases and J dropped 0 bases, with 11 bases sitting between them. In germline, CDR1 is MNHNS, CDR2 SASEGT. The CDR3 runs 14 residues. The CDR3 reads CASGQDNSGNTIYF. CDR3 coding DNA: TGTGCCAGCGGCCAGGACAACTCTGGAAACACCATATATTTT.

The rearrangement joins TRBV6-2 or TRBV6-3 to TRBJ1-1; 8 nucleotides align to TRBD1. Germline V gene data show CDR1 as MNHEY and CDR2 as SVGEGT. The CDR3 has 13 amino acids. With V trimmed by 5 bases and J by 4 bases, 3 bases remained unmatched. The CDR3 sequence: CASSPDRGTEAFF. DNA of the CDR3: TGTGCCAGCAGTCCAGACAGGGGCACTGAAGCTTTCTTT.

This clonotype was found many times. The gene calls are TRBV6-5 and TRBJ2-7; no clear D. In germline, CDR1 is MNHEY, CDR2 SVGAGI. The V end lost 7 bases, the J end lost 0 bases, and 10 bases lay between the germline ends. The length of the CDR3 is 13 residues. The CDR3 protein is CASNSRSSYEQYF. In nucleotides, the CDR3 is TGTGCCAGCAATAGTCGGAGCTCCTACGAGCAGTACTTC.

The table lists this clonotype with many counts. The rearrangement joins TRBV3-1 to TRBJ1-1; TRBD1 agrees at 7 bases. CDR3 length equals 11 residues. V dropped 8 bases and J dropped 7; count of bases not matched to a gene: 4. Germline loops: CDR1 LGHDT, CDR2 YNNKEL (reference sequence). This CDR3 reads CASGQALEAFF. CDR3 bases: TGTGCCAGCGGACAGGCACTTGAAGCTTTCTTT.

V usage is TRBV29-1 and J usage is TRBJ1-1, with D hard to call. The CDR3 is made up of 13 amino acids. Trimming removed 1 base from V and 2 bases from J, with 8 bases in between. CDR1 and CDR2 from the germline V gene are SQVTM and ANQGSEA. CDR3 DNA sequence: TGCAGCGTTGAAGTGGGGTATAACACTGAAGCTTTCTTT. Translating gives CSVEVGYNTEAFF. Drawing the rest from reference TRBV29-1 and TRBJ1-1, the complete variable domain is SAVISQKPSRDICQRGTSLTIQCQVDSQVTMMFWYRQQPGQSLTLIATANQGSEATYESGFVIDKFPISRPNLTFSTLTVSNMSPEDSSIYLCSVEVGYNTEAFFGQGTRLTVV.

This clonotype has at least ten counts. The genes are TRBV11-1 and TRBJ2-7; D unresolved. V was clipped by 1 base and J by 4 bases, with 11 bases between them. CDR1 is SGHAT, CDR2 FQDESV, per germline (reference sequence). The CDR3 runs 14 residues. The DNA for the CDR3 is TGTGCCAGCAGCTTAGAGGGCCTGGGGTACGAGCAGTACTTC. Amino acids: CASSLEGLGYEQYF.

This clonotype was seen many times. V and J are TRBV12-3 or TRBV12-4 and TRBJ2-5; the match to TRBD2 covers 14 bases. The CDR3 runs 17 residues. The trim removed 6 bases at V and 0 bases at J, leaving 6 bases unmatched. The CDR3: CASSPGLAGVYQETQYF. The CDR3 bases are TGTGCCAGCAGCCCGGGACTAGCGGGGGTGTACCAAGAGACCCAGTACTTC.

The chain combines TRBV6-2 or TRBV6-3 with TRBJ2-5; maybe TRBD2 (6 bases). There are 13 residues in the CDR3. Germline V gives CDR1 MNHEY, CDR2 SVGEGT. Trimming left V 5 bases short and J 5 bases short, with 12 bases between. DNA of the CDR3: TGTGCCAGCAGTGGGGGAGGAGGGGAGACCCAGTACTTC. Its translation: CASSGGGGETQYF.

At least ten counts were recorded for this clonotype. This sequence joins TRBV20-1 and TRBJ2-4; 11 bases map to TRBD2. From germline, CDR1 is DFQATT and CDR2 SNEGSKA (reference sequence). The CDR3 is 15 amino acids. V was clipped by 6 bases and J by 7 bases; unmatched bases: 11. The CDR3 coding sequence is TGCAGTGCCCTTCCCCTAGCGGGAGGAAAGAACATTCAGTACTTC. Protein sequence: CSALPLAGGKNIQYF.

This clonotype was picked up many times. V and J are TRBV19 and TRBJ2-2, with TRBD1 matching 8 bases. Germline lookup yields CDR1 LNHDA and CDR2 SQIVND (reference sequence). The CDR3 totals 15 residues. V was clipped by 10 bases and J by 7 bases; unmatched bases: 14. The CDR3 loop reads CATRGAGGAIGELFF. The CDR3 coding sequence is TGTGCCACCCGGGGTGCAGGGGGCGCGATCGGGGAGCTGTTTTTT.

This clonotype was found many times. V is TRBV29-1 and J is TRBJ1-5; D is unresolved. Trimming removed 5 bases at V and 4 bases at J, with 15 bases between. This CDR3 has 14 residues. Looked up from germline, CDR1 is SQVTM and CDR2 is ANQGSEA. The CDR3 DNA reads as TGCAGCGTTAAAAATCTCGGGTATAATCAGCCCCAGCATTTT. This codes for CSVKNLGYNQPQHF.

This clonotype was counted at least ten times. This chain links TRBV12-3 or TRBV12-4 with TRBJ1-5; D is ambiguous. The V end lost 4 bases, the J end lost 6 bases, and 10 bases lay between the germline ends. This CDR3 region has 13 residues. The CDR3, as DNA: TGTGCCAGCAGTTGGGTGGGTGGTCAGCCCCAGCATTTT. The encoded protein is CASSWVGGQPQHF.

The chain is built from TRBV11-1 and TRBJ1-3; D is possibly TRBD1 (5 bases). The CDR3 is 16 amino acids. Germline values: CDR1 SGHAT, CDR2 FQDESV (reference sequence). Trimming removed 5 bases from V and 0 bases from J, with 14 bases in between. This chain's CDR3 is CASSADRFSSGNTIYF. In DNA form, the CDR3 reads TGTGCCAGCAGCGCCGACAGATTCAGCTCTGGAAACACCATATATTTT.

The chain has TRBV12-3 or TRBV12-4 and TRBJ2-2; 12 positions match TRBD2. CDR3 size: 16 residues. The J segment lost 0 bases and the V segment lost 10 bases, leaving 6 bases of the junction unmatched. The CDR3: CATPRLAGANTGELFF. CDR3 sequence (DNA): TGTGCCACTCCCAGACTAGCGGGGGCGAACACCGGGGAGCTGTTTTTT.

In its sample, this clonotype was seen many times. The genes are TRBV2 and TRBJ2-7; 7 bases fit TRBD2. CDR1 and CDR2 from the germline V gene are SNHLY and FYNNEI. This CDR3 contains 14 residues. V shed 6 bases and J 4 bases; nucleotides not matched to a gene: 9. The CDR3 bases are TGTGCCAGCAGGGACGGCGGGGGAGATTACGAGCAGTACTTC. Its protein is CASRDGGGDYEQYF. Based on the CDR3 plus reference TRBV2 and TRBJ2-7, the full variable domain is EPEVTQTPSHQVTQMGQEVILRCVPISNHLYFYWYRQILGQKVEFLVSFYNNEISEKSEIFDDQFSVERPDGSNFTLKIRSTKLEDSAMYFCASRDGGGDYEQYFGPGTRLTVT.

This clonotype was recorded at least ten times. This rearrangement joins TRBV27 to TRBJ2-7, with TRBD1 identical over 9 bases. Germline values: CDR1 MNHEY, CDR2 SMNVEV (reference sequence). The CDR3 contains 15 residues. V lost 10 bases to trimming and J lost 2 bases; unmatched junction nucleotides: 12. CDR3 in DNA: TGTGCCAACACACCCGGGACAGGGCGCCCCTACGAGCAGTACTTC. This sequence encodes CANTPGTGRPYEQYF.

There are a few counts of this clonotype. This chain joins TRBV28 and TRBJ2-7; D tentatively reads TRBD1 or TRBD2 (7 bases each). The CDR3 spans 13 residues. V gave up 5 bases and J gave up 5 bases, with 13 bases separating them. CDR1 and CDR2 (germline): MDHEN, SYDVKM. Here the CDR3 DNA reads TGTGCCAGCAGTAGCGGGACAGATAACGAGCAGTACTTC. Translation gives CASSSGTDNEQYF.

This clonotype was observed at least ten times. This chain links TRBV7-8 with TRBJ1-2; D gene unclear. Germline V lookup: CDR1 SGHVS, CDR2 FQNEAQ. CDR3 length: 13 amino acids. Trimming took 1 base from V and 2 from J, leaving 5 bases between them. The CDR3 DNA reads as TGTGCCAGCAGCTTAGGGCTCAACTATGGCTACACCTTC. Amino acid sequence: CASSLGLNYGYTF. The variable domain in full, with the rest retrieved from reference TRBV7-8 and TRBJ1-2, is GAGVSQSPRYKVAKRGQDVALRCDPISGHVSLFWYQQALGQGPEFLTYFQNEAQLDKSGLPSDRFFAERPEGSVSTLKIQRTQQEDSAVYLCASSLGLNYGYTFGSGTRLTVV.

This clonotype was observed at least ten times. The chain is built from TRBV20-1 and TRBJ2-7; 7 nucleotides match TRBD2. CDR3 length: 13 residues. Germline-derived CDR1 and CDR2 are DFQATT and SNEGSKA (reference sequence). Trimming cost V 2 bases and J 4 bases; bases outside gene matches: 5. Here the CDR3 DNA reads TGCAGTGCTAGAAGGACTAGGTTATACGAGCAGTACTTC. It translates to CSARRTRLYEQYF.

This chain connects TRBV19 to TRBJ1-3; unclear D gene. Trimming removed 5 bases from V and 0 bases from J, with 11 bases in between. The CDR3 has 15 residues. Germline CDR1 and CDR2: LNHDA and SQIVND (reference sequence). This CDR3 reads CASSSTVDSGNTIYF. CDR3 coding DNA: TGTGCCAGTAGTTCCACCGTCGACTCTGGAAACACCATATATTTT.

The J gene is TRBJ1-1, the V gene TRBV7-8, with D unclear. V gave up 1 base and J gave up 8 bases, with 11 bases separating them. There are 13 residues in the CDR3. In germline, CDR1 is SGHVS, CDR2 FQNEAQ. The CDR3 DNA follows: TGTGCCAGCAGCTTAGATGCGCCCTCGGAAGCTTTCTTT. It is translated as CASSLDAPSEAFF. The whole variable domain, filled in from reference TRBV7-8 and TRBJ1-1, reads GAGVSQSPRYKVAKRGQDVALRCDPISGHVSLFWYQQALGQGPEFLTYFQNEAQLDKSGLPSDRFFAERPEGSVSTLKIQRTQQEDSAVYLCASSLDAPSEAFFGQGTRLTVV.

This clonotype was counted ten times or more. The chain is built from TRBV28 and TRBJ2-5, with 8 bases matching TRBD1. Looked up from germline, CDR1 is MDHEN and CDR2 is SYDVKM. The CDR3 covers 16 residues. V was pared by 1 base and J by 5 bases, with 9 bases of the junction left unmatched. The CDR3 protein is CASSLSVAGGIETQYF. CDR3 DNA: TGTGCCAGCAGTTTATCTGTGGCAGGGGGCATTGAGACCCAGTACTTC. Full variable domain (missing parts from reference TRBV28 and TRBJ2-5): DVKVTQSSRYLVKRTGEKVFLECVQDMDHENMFWYRQDPGLGLRLIYFSYDVKMKEKGDIPEGYSVSREKKERFSLILESASTNQTSMYLCASSLSVAGGIETQYFGPGTRLLVL.